Given below is one T cell receptor beta chain in context. What it binds is not known. These data are taken from a study of T cell responses to AZD1222 COVID-19 vaccine. Generated by immunoSEQ multiplex PCR, the TCRdb table keeps only in-frame clones and is missing some. This table holds approximately 110,000 clones, roughly 86% found once. The length of the CDR3 is 22 residues. Trimming removed 2 bases from V and 1 base from J; junction bases left unmatched: 22. The germline gives CDR1 MNHEY, CDR2 SMNVEV (reference sequence). Regarding the study as a whole: Unmutated variant regions are reportedly targeted by nearly half of spike-specific TCRs. Once two AZD1222 doses were given, Spike-specific TCR breadth and depth went up.

This sequence joins TRBV27 and TRBJ1-1, with 10 nucleotides matching TRBD1. This receptor was identified in an adult who received the AZD1222 COVID-19 vaccine. Sequenced here: peripheral blood, sampled 28 days after the second AZD1222 dose. CDR3 DNA: TGTGCCAGCAGTTTAAGGTGGAGGACAGGGGGTATATTGCGTGAATCGAACACTGAAGCTTTCTTT. Protein product: CASSLRWRTGGILRESNTEAFF.